This TCR beta chain is drawn from a study of CD4 T cells in relation to SARS-CoV-2 and coronaviruses. Study at large: The restricting HLA molecule for shared crossreactive spike epitopes was mapped. General study results and limits: Monoreactive clones expanded significantly more to SARS-CoV-2 than crossreactive clones did.

CDR3 length: 16 residues. J gave up 2 bases and V 4 bases, and 8 bases lay outside the gene matches. The germline V gene encodes CDR1 SGHNT and CDR2 YYREEE (reference sequence). As concerns this clone: Antigen unknown.

The unexposed donors gave CD4+ T cells in about 2011-2018, prior to COVID-19. Deep TCR-beta sequencing used DNA from uncultured naive and memory CD4+ T cells. The method was immunoSEQ multiplex PCR; TCRdb's version includes in-frame clones alone and lacks a portion of them. The sample lists about 68,000 clones, approximately 95% seen once, with about 0.23% in the top ten. The TCR comes from a human donor in good health. Material: naive CD4+ T cells from PBMCs. As for subset: naive CD4+ T cells isolated by negative enrichment. This chain connects TRBV5-4 to TRBJ2-3, with TRBD2 matching 9 bases. CDR3 sequence reads: CASSLRLAEDTDTQYF. CDR3 nucleotides: TGTGCCAGCAGCCTCCGACTAGCGGAAGACACAGATACGCAGTATTTT.